This entry lists 15 T cell receptor beta chains sequenced from one sample in a study of T cell responses to AZD1222 COVID-19 vaccine. The assay was immunoSEQ multiplex PCR, and TCRdb's table has in-frame clones only and misses some. The sample has 110,000 or so clones, roughly 88% seen once. Sequenced here: peripheral blood, sampled on day 0 of AZD1222 vaccination. Receptors were obtained from an adult in good health.

This clone came up a few times. The chain combines TRBV13 with TRBJ2-7; D is perhaps TRBD2 (5 bases). The V gene's germline CDR1 is PRHDT and CDR2 FYEKMQ (reference sequence). CDR3 size: 12 residues. Trimming left V 3 bases short and J 3 bases short, with 6 bases between. The CDR3 DNA is TGTGCCAGCAGCTTCCGGGGCTACGAGCAGTACTTC. Amino acid sequence: CASSFRGYEQYF.

The gene calls are TRBV19 and TRBJ1-1; D is unclear. The CDR3 extends over 13 amino acids. Germline CDR1 reads LNHDA; CDR2 reads SQIVND (reference sequence). Trimming removed 9 bases from V and 5 bases from J, with 16 bases in between. The CDR3, as DNA: TGTGCCAGCGCGCAGGCTCGGAGGACTGAAGCTTTCTTT. It translates to CASAQARRTEAFF.

The V and J genes are TRBV6-5 and TRBJ2-1, with TRBD1 identical over 8 bases. J was trimmed by 7 bases and V by 0 bases; bases with no gene match: 8. The CDR3 consists of 16 residues. Germline V CDR1 and CDR2: MNHEY, SVGAGI. CDR3 nucleotide sequence: TGTGCCAGCAGTTACTCGCGCAGGGGGCTTAAAAATGAGCAGTTCTTC. Protein sequence: CASSYSRRGLKNEQFF.

In its sample, this clone was seen once. The chain links TRBV5-1 to TRBJ1-2, with no clear D. V lost 0 bases and J 5 bases, leaving 14 bases between the germline ends. Germline V gene sequence: CDR1 SGHRS, CDR2 YFSETQ. The CDR3 sequence is 15 residues long. As DNA, the CDR3 is TGCGCCAGCAGCTTGGTCCGCTCGGCGGGGTATGGCTACACCTTC. As protein: CASSLVRSAGYGYTF.

The J gene is TRBJ2-1, the V gene TRBV9; D is unclear. This CDR3 comprises 15 residues. V gave up 4 bases and J gave up 0 bases, with 11 bases separating them. Germline V gene data show CDR1 as SGDLS and CDR2 as YYNGEE. The CDR3 protein is CASSPRPSSYNEQFF. CDR3 nucleotide sequence: TGTGCCAGCAGCCCGAGGCCCAGCTCCTACAATGAGCAGTTCTTC.

The chain recombines TRBV1 with TRBJ1-5. TRBV1 is a pseudogene segment. This CDR3 has 12 residues. The CDR3 reads CTRDGPNQPQHF. The CDR3 DNA follows: TGCACCAGGGACGGTCCCAATCAGCCCCAGCATTTT.

The rearrangement uses TRBV12-2 and TRBJ1-3. TRBV12-2 is a pseudogene. This CDR3 has 15 residues. For the CDR3, the DNA is TGTGCAAGTCGCTTAGCTCGACTCTCTGGAAACACCATATATTTT. Its protein is CASRLARLSGNTIYF.

The chain uses TRBV19 and TRBJ1-3, with 7 positions matching TRBD1. This CDR3 is built from 14 residues. CDR1 and CDR2 from the germline V gene are LNHDA and SQIVND (reference sequence). After removal of 9 bases from V and 1 base from J, the junction contained 6 bases not matched to a gene. The CDR3 nucleotides read TGTGCCAGCCGCGACAGGGCATCTGGAAACACCATATATTTT. The encoded protein is CASRDRASGNTIYF.

The rearrangement links TRBV27 to TRBJ1-6, with D hard to call. The CDR3 has 14 residues. V shed 5 bases and J shed 5 bases, with 10 bases lying between them. CDR1 and CDR2 (germline): MNHEY, SMNVEV (reference sequence). The CDR3 DNA reads as TGTGCCAGCAGTATTACAGAAAATAATTCACCCCTCCACTTT. Protein: CASSITENNSPLHF.

V is TRBV18 and J is TRBJ2-7, with 7 bases fitting TRBD1. This CDR3 comprises 13 residues. Germline V lookup: CDR1 KGHSH, CDR2 LQKENI. The ends lost 3 bases at V and 6 bases at J; junction bases unmatched: 5. The CDR3 here is CASSPGSGGEQYF. CDR3 sequence (DNA): TGTGCCAGCTCACCGGGGTCAGGGGGCGAGCAGTACTTC.

This clone has a handful of counts. The chain carries TRBV7-3 and TRBJ1-4; D not certain. With 11 bases removed from V and 4 bases from J, the gap between germline ends came to 17 bases. This CDR3 is built from 14 residues. Germline V gives CDR1 SGHTA, CDR2 FQGTGA. The CDR3 nucleotides read TGTGCCGGCCGCGGGGAGTTTCTTAATGAAAAACTGTTTTTT. Amino acids: CAGRGEFLNEKLFF. Drawing the rest from reference TRBV7-3 and TRBJ1-4, the complete variable domain is GAGVSQTPSNKVTEKGKYVELRCDPISGHTALYWYRQSLGQGPEFLIYFQGTGAADDSGLPNDRFFAVRPEGSVSTLKIQRTERGDSAVYLCAGRGEFLNEKLFFGSGTQLSVL.

V usage is TRBV2 and J usage is TRBJ1-1; D possibly corresponds to TRBD1 (6 bases). This CDR3 comprises 10 residues. Germline CDR1 SNHLY, CDR2 FYNNEI. Trimming left V 10 bases short and J 8 bases short, with 11 bases between. The CDR3 nucleotides are TGTGCCATATCGGACAGCGAAGCTTTCTTT. Translating gives CAISDSEAFF.

This sequence joins TRBV10-3 and TRBJ2-3; the match to TRBD1 covers 7 bases. Germline V gene sequence: CDR1 ENHRY, CDR2 SYGVKD. The CDR3 covers 15 residues. V shed 3 bases, J shed 3 bases, and the junction held 6 bases outside the gene matches. This CDR3 is CAISDRGGDTDTQYF. CDR3 nucleotide sequence: TGTGCCATCAGTGATCGAGGGGGCGATACAGATACGCAGTATTTT.

This clone has more than one count but fewer than ten. The chain combines TRBV5-1 with TRBJ2-2; 12 bases agree with TRBD2. This CDR3 comprises 15 residues. The V and J ends lost 6 bases and 5 bases, in that order; junction bases with no gene match: 5. Germline assignment: CDR1 SGHRS and CDR2 YFSETQ. The CDR3 DNA sequence: TGCGCCAGCAAGGCACTAGCGGGGGGTACCGGGGAGCTGTTTTTT. Amino acid sequence: CASKALAGGTGELFF.

V usage is TRBV7-9 and J usage is TRBJ2-1, with a tentative D call TRBD2 (6 bases). The ends were cut back, 5 bases at V and 5 bases at J, with 19 bases in the middle. Germline lookup yields CDR1 SEHNR and CDR2 FQNEAQ (reference sequence). The CDR3 has 16 amino acids. This chain's CDR3 is CASSVLAGTVDNEQFF. DNA for the CDR3: TGTGCCAGCAGCGTCCTGGCGGGGACCGTGGACAATGAGCAGTTCTTC.